One and the same sample provided the 20 T cell receptor beta chains below, sequenced in a study of vaccination and CD4 T cells after COVID-19. Sample treatment: roughly 10-day PBMC culture with coronavirus spike peptide pools or control peptides (ViraFEST assay). Harvesting of the unexposed donor's CD4+ T cells predated the COVID-19 pandemic (2011-2018). Their recognized antigens are unknown. An Oncomine TCR Beta short-read assay was used to sequence the DNA from cultured CD4+ T cells. TCRdb itself ran the PCR reads through MiXCR, one entry per CDR3 protein. The table records 8,500 to 10,000 distinct CDR3 sequences, roughly 60% of them present only once. Sequencing was performed on CD4+ T cells from blood, cultured in vitro. These receptors all stem from a human donor in good health.

This sequence joins TRBV20-1 and TRBJ2-2, with D hard to call. The CDR3 spans 12 residues. The V gene's germline CDR1 is DFQATT and CDR2 SNEGSKA (reference sequence). V shed 0 bases and J shed 7 bases, with 6 bases lying between them. The CDR3 bases are TGCAGTGCTAGAGAGCGGATCGGGGAGCTGTTTTTT. Encoded protein: CSARERIGELFF.

This clonotype was counted once. The rearrangement links TRBV6-1 to TRBJ2-7; 7 nucleotides agree with TRBD1. CDR1 is MNHNS and CDR2 is SASEGT in the germline V gene. The trim removed 6 bases at V and 0 bases at J, leaving 8 bases unmatched. The CDR3 consists of 15 residues. In nucleotides, the CDR3 is TGTGCCAGCAGACGTGGACAGGTGAGCTCCTACGAGCAGTACTTC. Its translation: CASRRGQVSSYEQYF.

The V call is TRBV19, the J call TRBJ2-1, with TRBD2 matching 11 bases. V lost 3 bases, J lost 4 bases, and 5 bases stayed unmatched. This CDR3 has 16 amino acids. Germline V CDR1 and CDR2: LNHDA, SQIVND (reference sequence). The DNA for the CDR3 is TGTGCCAGTAGTATGGGAATAGCGGGGGGGTACAATGAGCAGTTCTTC. As protein: CASSMGIAGGYNEQFF.

This chain joins TRBV6-1 and TRBJ1-1, with TRBD1 identical over 7 bases. The germline gives CDR1 MNHNS, CDR2 SASEGT. The CDR3 contains 14 residues. Germline trimming cut 7 bases from V and 10 bases from J; bases unmatched to any gene: 15. Here the CDR3 DNA reads TGTGCCAGCACCGGAGGGGGCCCGGAGGCGGGAGCTTTCTTT. Translation: CASTGGGPEAGAFF.

CDR3 sequence reads: CSVGVRGVRYEQYF. CDR3 coding DNA: TGCAGCGTTGGGGTCCGGGGAGTTAGGTACGAGCAGTACTTC. J is TRBJ2-7 and V is TRBV29-1, with D perhaps TRBD2 (5 bases). This CDR3 region has 14 residues. Germline V gives CDR1 SQVTM, CDR2 ANQGSEA. Trimming removed 4 bases from V and 4 bases from J, with 17 bases in between.

The chain joins TRBV6-1 to TRBJ2-5; 7 positions match TRBD2. With V trimmed by 6 bases and J by 5 bases, 9 bases remained unmatched. This CDR3 has 14 residues. Germline assignment: CDR1 MNHNS and CDR2 SASEGT. CDR3 region: CASRGEGPWETQYF. The DNA of the CDR3 is TGTGCCAGCAGGGGGGAGGGCCCCTGGGAGACCCAGTACTTC.

V gene TRBV20-1 combines with J gene TRBJ1-5, with 9 positions matching TRBD1. Germline loops: CDR1 DFQATT, CDR2 SNEGSKA (reference sequence). After removal of 6 bases from V and 1 base from J, the junction contained 4 bases not matched to a gene. This CDR3 has 14 amino acids. CDR3 residues: CSAWTGDSNQPQHF. The CDR3 DNA reads as TGCAGTGCCTGGACAGGGGACAGCAATCAGCCCCAGCATTTT.

This clonotype appeared once. The chain carries TRBV28 and TRBJ1-5; 9 bases match TRBD1. V gave up 6 bases and J gave up 11 bases; unmatched junction bases: 20. The CDR3 sequence is 17 residues long. The germline CDR1 and CDR2 sequences are MDHEN and SYDVKM. The CDR3 region is CASRLLDPRDRVGAQHF. The CDR3 DNA sequence: TGTGCCAGCAGATTACTGGACCCCCGGGACAGGGTTGGAGCCCAGCATTTT.

The rearrangement joins TRBV28 to TRBJ1-2, with 11 positions matching TRBD1. This CDR3 has 16 residues. V was clipped by 7 bases and J by 2 bases; unmatched bases: 9. CDR1 is MDHEN and CDR2 is SYDVKM in the germline V gene. CDR3 region: CASTGTGGGRNYGYTF. The CDR3 DNA follows: TGTGCCAGCACCGGGACAGGGGGAGGACGCAACTATGGCTACACCTTC.

The table lists this clonotype with a few counts. The chain has TRBV7-2 and TRBJ1-2; tentatively, D is TRBD1 (6 bases). This CDR3 comprises 14 residues. V was shortened by 4 bases and J by 4 bases, with 13 bases between the two germline ends. Germline V gene lookup returns CDR1 SGHTA and CDR2 FQGNSA. The DNA for the CDR3 is TGTGCCAGCAGCTCATCACAGGGATTCTATGGCTACACCTTC. Its translation is CASSSSQGFYGYTF. The complete variable domain, with remaining parts taken from reference TRBV7-2 and TRBJ1-2, reads GAGVSQSPSNKVTEKGKDVELRCDPISGHTALYWYRQSLGQGLEFLIYFQGNSAPDKSGLPSDRFSAERTGGSVSTLTIQRTQQEDSAVYLCASSSSQGFYGYTFGSGTRLTVV.

This chain connects TRBV19 to TRBJ1-2, with D maybe TRBD1 (6 bases). Germline V gives CDR1 LNHDA, CDR2 SQIVND (reference sequence). CDR3 length equals 13 residues. Trimming cost V 6 bases and J 7 bases, with 15 bases left between them. The CDR3 reads CASSNRESSGYTF. DNA of the CDR3: TGTGCCAGTAGCAACAGGGAAAGTTCTGGCTACACCTTC.

This clonotype was detected a few times. V usage is TRBV20-1 and J usage is TRBJ2-3; D unresolved. The CDR3 has 14 amino acids. Trimming removed 6 bases at V and 2 bases at J, with 15 bases between. CDR1 and CDR2 from the germline V gene are DFQATT and SNEGSKA (reference sequence). The CDR3, as DNA: TGCAGTGCCGTCCCGGGTTGGGACACAGATACGCAGTATTTT. Translation gives CSAVPGWDTDTQYF.

This clonotype was counted only a few times. CDR3 coding DNA: TGTGCCAGCAGTTCCCTGGGACTAGCGACAGACGAGCAGTACTTC. Protein sequence: CASSSLGLATDEQYF. This rearrangement joins TRBV6-5 to TRBJ2-7; 10 nucleotides align to TRBD2. V trimming: 4 bases; J trimming: 5 bases; junction bases outside the gene matches: 8. Germline V gene data show CDR1 as MNHEY and CDR2 as SVGAGI. This CDR3 is 15 amino acids long.

The chain uses TRBV7-8 and TRBJ1-1, with a weak D call TRBD1 (6 bases). This CDR3 is built from 15 residues. Trimming removed 2 bases from V and 0 bases from J, with 10 bases in between. Germline CDR1 reads SGHVS; CDR2 reads FQNEAQ. CDR3 in amino acids: CASSLRAGVNTEAFF. The DNA for the CDR3 is TGTGCCAGCAGCTTACGTGCAGGGGTGAACACTGAAGCTTTCTTT.

The chain links TRBV19 to TRBJ2-1, with 7 bases aligning to TRBD2. The CDR3 has 16 amino acids. Germline CDR1 is LNHDA and CDR2 is SQIVND (reference sequence). V was clipped by 4 bases and J by 5 bases; unmatched bases: 11. CDR3 in amino acids: CASSTGWAAGDNEQFF. In DNA, the CDR3 is TGTGCCAGTAGTACCGGATGGGCGGCGGGGGACAATGAGCAGTTCTTC.

CDR3 in amino acids: CSARVAGTIYEQYF. The CDR3 region has the DNA TGCAGTGCTAGGGTCGCAGGGACTATATACGAGCAGTACTTC. This chain links TRBV20-1 with TRBJ2-7; 7 nucleotides align to TRBD2. The CDR3 spans 14 residues. The ends lost 3 bases at V and 4 bases at J; junction bases unmatched: 9. The V gene's germline CDR1 is DFQATT and CDR2 SNEGSKA (reference sequence).

The gene calls are TRBV19 and TRBJ1-1; perhaps TRBD1 as D (5 bases). Germline-derived CDR1 and CDR2 are LNHDA and SQIVND (reference sequence). V lost 8 bases and J 0 bases, leaving 10 bases between the germline ends. CDR3 length equals 13 residues. DNA of the CDR3: TGTGCCAGTCAGGCAGGGATGAACACTGAAGCTTTCTTT. It translates to CASQAGMNTEAFF.

The genes are TRBV2 and TRBJ1-5; 8 bases are shared with TRBD1. The CDR3 is made up of 14 amino acids. Per germline, CDR1 SNHLY and CDR2 FYNNEI. Trimming removed 6 bases from V and 4 bases from J; junction bases left unmatched: 5. CDR3 bases: TGTGCCAGCAGCTTCGACAGGGGTAATCAGCCCCAGCATTTT. Its translation is CASSFDRGNQPQHF.

This clonotype was seen more than once but under ten times. J is TRBJ2-3 and V is TRBV5-4; 12 bases are shared with TRBD1. The CDR3 totals 16 residues. Trimming cost V 4 bases and J 6 bases; bases outside gene matches: 9. CDR1 is SGHNT and CDR2 is YYREEE in the germline V gene (reference sequence). The CDR3: CASSPRDRGPRDTQYF. CDR3 DNA: TGTGCCAGCAGCCCCCGGGACAGGGGGCCTCGGGATACGCAGTATTTT.

CDR3 loop: CASSLMGSSSYNSPLHF. CDR3 bases: TGTGCCAGCAGCTTAATGGGCTCGAGCTCCTATAATTCACCCCTCCACTTT. This chain links TRBV7-8 with TRBJ1-6; D is unresolved. The CDR3 has 17 amino acids. The V gene lost 2 bases and the J gene lost 0 bases, with 11 bases spanning the gap. Germline V gene lookup returns CDR1 SGHVS and CDR2 FQNEAQ.